This TCR beta chain was profiled in a study of cytomegalovirus exposure and HLA in healthy donors. The table came from immunoSEQ multiplex PCR; TCRdb's copy has only in-frame clones and leaves some out. The repertoire holds 200,000 or so clones, with approximately 84% as singletons. Germline values: CDR1 LNHNV, CDR2 YYDKDF (reference sequence). The ends were cut back, 8 bases at V and 1 base at J, with 12 bases in the middle. The CDR3 extends over 15 amino acids. The sequenced material came from PBMCs. The TCR sequence derives from a young man in good health and CMV-seropositive. The V call is TRBV15, the J call TRBJ2-6, with TRBD2 as a possible D gene (5 bases). CDR3 sequence reads: CATQIPGSGANVLTF. In DNA, the CDR3 is TGTGCCACCCAAATACCGGGATCTGGGGCCAACGTCCTGACTTTC.